This TCR beta chain was obtained from a study of CD8 T cells in ankylosing spondylitis. This clonotype was picked up many times. TCRdb re-derived calls from the 5' RACE reads in MiXCR, one entry per CDR3 protein. The repertoire holds 150,000 to 200,000 distinct CDR3 sequences, with around a tenth as singletons. The sequence was obtained from a male donor with ankylosing spondylitis or in good health (not recorded which). Specimen: blood, either unsorted or a sorted T cell fraction (not recorded which).

Here the CDR3 reads CASSEETGSANIQYF. The DNA for the CDR3 is TGTGCCAGCAGTGAAGAGACAGGGAGTGCAAACATTCAGTACTTC. This chain joins TRBV2 and TRBJ2-4; 7 nucleotides match TRBD1. The V gene end was trimmed by 1 base and the J gene end by 6 bases; junction bases not matched to a gene: 6. Germline-derived CDR1 and CDR2 are SNHLY and FYNNEI. The CDR3 contains 15 residues.